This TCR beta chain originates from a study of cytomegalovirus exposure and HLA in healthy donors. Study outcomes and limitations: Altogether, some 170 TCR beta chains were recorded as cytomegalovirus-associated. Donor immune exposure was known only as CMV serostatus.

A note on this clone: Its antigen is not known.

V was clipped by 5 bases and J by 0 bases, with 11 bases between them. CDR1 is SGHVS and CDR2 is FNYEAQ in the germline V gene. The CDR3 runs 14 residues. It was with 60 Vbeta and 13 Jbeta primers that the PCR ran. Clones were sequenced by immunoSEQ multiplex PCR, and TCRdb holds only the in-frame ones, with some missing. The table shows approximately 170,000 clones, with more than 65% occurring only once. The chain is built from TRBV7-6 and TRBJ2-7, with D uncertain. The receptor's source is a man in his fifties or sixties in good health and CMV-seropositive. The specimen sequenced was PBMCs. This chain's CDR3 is CASSTGTVSYEQYF. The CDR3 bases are TGTGCCAGCAGCACCGGTACAGTCTCCTACGAGCAGTACTTC.